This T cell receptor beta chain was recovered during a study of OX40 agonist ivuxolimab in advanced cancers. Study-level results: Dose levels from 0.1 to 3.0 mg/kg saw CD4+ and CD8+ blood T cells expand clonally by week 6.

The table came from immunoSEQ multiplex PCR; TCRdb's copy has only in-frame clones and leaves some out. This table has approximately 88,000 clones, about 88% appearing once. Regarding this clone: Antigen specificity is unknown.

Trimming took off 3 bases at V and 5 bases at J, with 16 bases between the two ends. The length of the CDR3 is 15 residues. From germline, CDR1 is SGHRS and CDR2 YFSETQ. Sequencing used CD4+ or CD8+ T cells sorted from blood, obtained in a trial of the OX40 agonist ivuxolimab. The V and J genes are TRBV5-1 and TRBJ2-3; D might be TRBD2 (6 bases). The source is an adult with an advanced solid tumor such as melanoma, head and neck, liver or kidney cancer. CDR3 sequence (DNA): TGCGCCAGCAGCTCCCGGGACTCCCGCCTAGATACGCAGTATTTT. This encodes CASSSRDSRLDTQYF.